The clone carrying this T cell receptor beta chain has more than one count but fewer than ten. Its antigen is currently unknown. Other nucleotide sequences from this sample produce the same CDR3. These data come from a study of beta chain features in type 1 diabetes. Expressed TCRB transcripts were sequenced after all isolated RNA was converted to cDNA. Only in-frame clones appear in the TCRdb table, and some are missing; sequencing was by immunoSEQ multiplex PCR. The sample has about 260,000 clones, roughly 22% seen once. The single heparinised draw taken from each donor contained approximately 100 mL of blood on average. Germline V gene lookup returns CDR1 DFQATT and CDR2 SNEGSKA (reference sequence). The CDR3 runs 11 residues. Trimming shortened V by 0 bases and J by 5 bases, and 4 bases separated the two germline ends. The study, taken as a whole, reports: Shortening of TCRB CDR3s, moderate but significant, appeared in all four CD4+ subsets of Type 1 diabetes patients. It was possible that PCR favored shorter templates, equally so in patients and controls. Patients with type 1 diabetes carried fewer insertions and had more deletions at their VDJ junctions.

This TCR came from a woman aged 40 to 50 with type 1 diabetes. This chain joins TRBV20-1 and TRBJ2-5; D not resolved. Sequencing input: naive CD4+ T cells from blood. The CDR3 DNA follows: TGCAGTGCTAGAGATCGGGAGACCCAGTACTTC. Translating gives CSARDRETQYF.